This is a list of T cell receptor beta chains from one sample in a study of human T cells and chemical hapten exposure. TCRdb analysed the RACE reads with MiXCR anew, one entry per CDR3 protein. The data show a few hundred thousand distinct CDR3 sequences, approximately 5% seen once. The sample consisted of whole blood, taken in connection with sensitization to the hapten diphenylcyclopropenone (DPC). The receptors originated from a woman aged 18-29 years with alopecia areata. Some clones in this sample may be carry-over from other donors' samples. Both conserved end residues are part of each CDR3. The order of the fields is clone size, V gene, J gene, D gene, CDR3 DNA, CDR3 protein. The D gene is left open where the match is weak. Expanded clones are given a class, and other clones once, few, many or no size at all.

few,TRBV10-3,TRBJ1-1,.,TGTGCCATCAGGAGCCTCGGGTACAGCGGGGGGGATATTGAAGCTTTCTTT,CAIRSLGYSGGDIEAFF
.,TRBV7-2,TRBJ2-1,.,TGTGCCAGCAGCTTAGAAACGAGATACTACAATGAGCAGTTCTTC,CASSLETRYYNEQFF
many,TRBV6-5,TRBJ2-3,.,TGTGCCAGCAGCCCCGACAGATTTGACACGCAGTATTTT,CASSPDRFDTQYF
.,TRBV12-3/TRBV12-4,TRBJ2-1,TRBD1,TGTGCCAGCAGACCCACGACAGGGGATGAGCAGTTCTTC,CASRPTTGDEQFF
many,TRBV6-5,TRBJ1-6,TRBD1,TGTGCCAGCAGGACAGGGGGGGATACCCTTAAACCCCTCCACTTT,CASRTGGDTLKPLHF
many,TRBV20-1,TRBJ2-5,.,TGCAGTGCCCAAGTGGCCTCGGGCCCGCAAGAGACCCAGTACTTC,CSAQVASGPQETQYF
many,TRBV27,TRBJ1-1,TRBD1,TGTGCCAGCAGTATCAGAACCCCGGGACAGGGAATCCCAGAAGCTTTCTTT,CASSIRTPGQGIPEAFF
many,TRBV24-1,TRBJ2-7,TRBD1,TGTGCCCGGGGAGCCGGGACAGTTCGCTACGAGCAGTACTTC,CARGAGTVRYEQYF
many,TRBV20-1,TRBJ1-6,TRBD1,TGCAGTGCTAGATCTACGGACAGGGAGATTTCACCCCTCCACTTT,CSARSTDREISPLHF
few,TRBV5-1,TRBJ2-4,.,TGCGCCAGCAGCTTGGGGAGGGGAGCCAAAAACATTCAGTACTTC,CASSLGRGAKNIQYF
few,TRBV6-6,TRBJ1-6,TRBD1,TGTGCCAGCAGTTACTCGACAGGGTTAGGGACTAATTCACCCCTCCACTTT,CASSYSTGLGTNSPLHF